This T cell receptor (beta chain) was retrieved from a study of vaccination and CD4 T cells after COVID-19. Study overall: Post-vaccination specimens were collected at a median of around 72 days following dose two (range 14 to 241). Researchers treated control cultures with a CEFX pool, an HIV-1 Nef pool, or no peptide.

Cultured CD4+ T-cell DNA underwent Oncomine TCR Beta short-read sequencing. TCRdb called the PCR reads again in MiXCR, with one record for every CDR3 protein. The table lists roughly 14,000 distinct CDR3 sequences, 48% of them singletons. V gave up 5 bases and J gave up 1 base; unmatched junction bases: 4. This CDR3 comprises 14 residues. The V gene's germline CDR1 is MNHNS and CDR2 SASEGT. General observations from the study: Spike mono-reactive status applied to 304 of 307 vaccine-specific clones in convalescent patients.

A word on this clonotype: The antigen remains undetermined.

As to treatment: approximately 9-day PBMC culture with coronavirus spike peptide pools or control peptides (ViraFEST assay). Cultures of PBMCs, over 1.5 million per well, were set up with 9 to 10 IU/ml IL-2 and roughly 10 ug/ml peptide pools. The sequenced material came from CD4+ T cells from blood, cultured in vitro. The chain links TRBV6-1 to TRBJ1-1; 7 bases map to TRBD1. The origin of this receptor is a human donor who had recovered from COVID-19. The CDR3 DNA reads TGTGCCAGCAGTCCCCGACAGGGGAACACTGAAGCTTTCTTT. Translated: CASSPRQGNTEAFF.